The next 31 T cell receptor beta chains were all read from a single sample in a study of vaccination and CD4 T cells after COVID-19. No antigen has been identified for these receptors. The time point is: late sampling 161 to 241 days after vaccination in three convalescent patients. Indicated treatment: roughly 10-day PBMC culture with coronavirus spike peptide pools or control peptides (ViraFEST assay). At the Johns Hopkins FTIC core, DNA taken from cultured CD4+ T cells was sequenced by way of the Oncomine TCR Beta short-read assay. TCRdb recomputed calls from the PCR reads with MiXCR, one row per CDR3 protein. Of 20,000 to 25,000 distinct CDR3 sequences in the sample, over 40% are singletons; the top ten hold approximately 4.9%. The sample consisted of CD4+ T cells from blood, cultured in vitro, taken about 7 months after SARS-CoV-2 vaccination. These receptors were obtained from a human donor who had recovered from COVID-19.

The CDR3 DNA reads TGTGCCAGCAGCCCACTCGGGGGGCCCGGTTATGGCTACACCTTC. Translated: CASSPLGGPGYGYTF. The chain is built from TRBV12-3 or TRBV12-4 and TRBJ1-2; the D gene is possibly TRBD1 (6 bases). The CDR3 is 15 residues long. Trimming cost V 6 bases and J 5 bases, with 19 bases left between them.

The chain employs TRBV20-1 and TRBJ2-4; TRBD2 aligns across 9 bases. The V gene end was trimmed by 3 bases and the J gene end by 5 bases; junction bases not matched to a gene: 2. The germline V gene encodes CDR1 DFQATT and CDR2 SNEGSKA (reference sequence). The CDR3 consists of 13 residues. The DNA for the CDR3 is TGCAGTGCTAGGAGACTAGCGGAAAACATTCAGTACTTC. This gives the protein CSARRLAENIQYF.

This clonotype has a handful of counts. The chain recombines TRBV27 with TRBJ1-2; D is possibly TRBD1 (6 bases). From germline, CDR1 is MNHEY and CDR2 SMNVEV (reference sequence). V lost 2 bases and J 2 bases, leaving 6 bases between the germline ends. The CDR3 is 13 amino acids. The CDR3 sequence is CASSLGTNYGYTF. CDR3 DNA: TGTGCCAGCAGTTTAGGGACAAACTATGGCTACACCTTC.

The chain carries TRBV7-9 and TRBJ2-3; D call uncertain. V lost 0 bases and J 4 bases, leaving 11 bases between the germline ends. Germline V gene data show CDR1 as SEHNR and CDR2 as FQNEAQ (reference sequence). The CDR3 totals 15 residues. The CDR3 nucleotides are TGTGCCAGCAGCTTAGCCTCAAGGGTTCCAGATACGCAGTATTTT. This sequence encodes CASSLASRVPDTQYF.

The chain combines TRBV6-5 with TRBJ1-6; 8 bases are a match to TRBD1. Trimming cost V 4 bases and J 4 bases; bases outside gene matches: 3. The CDR3 sequence is 15 residues long. Germline V gene lookup returns CDR1 MNHEY and CDR2 SVGAGI. The CDR3 DNA sequence: TGTGCCAGCAGTTCGCGACAGGGGTATAATTCACCCCTCCACTTT. It translates to CASSSRQGYNSPLHF.

The gene calls are TRBV9 and TRBJ2-7; TRBD2 matches 10 bases. Germline V gives CDR1 SGDLS, CDR2 YYNGEE. The CDR3 covers 17 residues. The ends lost 4 bases at V and 4 bases at J; junction bases unmatched: 14. The CDR3 sequence is CASSHNPTGTSEYEQYF. Here the CDR3 DNA reads TGTGCCAGCAGCCACAACCCTACCGGGACTAGCGAATACGAGCAGTACTTC. The full variable domain, rest sourced from reference TRBV9 and TRBJ2-7, is DSGVTQTPKHLITATGQRVTLRCSPRSGDLSVYWYQQSLDQGLQFLIQYYNGEERAKGNILERFSAQQFPDLHSELNLSSLELGDSALYFCASSHNPTGTSEYEQYFGPGTRLTVT.

This chain links TRBV28 with TRBJ2-7; D not resolved. V shed 3 bases and J shed 2 bases, with 8 bases lying between them. The germline V gene encodes CDR1 MDHEN and CDR2 SYDVKM. This CDR3 is built from 13 residues. CDR3 residues: CASSFSLTYEQYF. CDR3 nucleotide sequence: TGTGCCAGCAGTTTTTCATTAACCTACGAGCAGTACTTC.

This chain uses TRBV6-5 with TRBJ2-3; D ambiguous. CDR1 is MNHEY and CDR2 is SVGAGI in the germline V gene. The CDR3 length is 14 residues. V lost 0 bases to trimming and J lost 0 bases, with 4 bases between them. CDR3: CASSYSGSTDTQYF. The CDR3 nucleotides are TGTGCCAGCAGTTACTCGGGGAGCACAGATACGCAGTATTTT.

This clonotype was seen more than once but under ten times. Here the CDR3 DNA reads TGTGCCAGCAGTTTTCTAGCGGGAACGACCGGGGAGCTGTTTTTT. This gives the protein CASSFLAGTTGELFF. V is TRBV27 and J is TRBJ2-2; 9 bases fit TRBD2. The CDR3 runs to 15 residues. V lost 3 bases, J lost 5 bases, and 4 bases stayed unmatched. The germline V gene encodes CDR1 MNHEY and CDR2 SMNVEV (reference sequence).

V gene TRBV27 combines with J gene TRBJ2-2; 12 bases agree with TRBD2. Per the germline V gene, CDR1 is MNHEY and CDR2 is SMNVEV (reference sequence). Germline trimming cut 5 bases from V and 8 bases from J; bases unmatched to any gene: 6. The CDR3 runs to 15 residues. CDR3 sequence reads: CASSRRLAGEGELFF. The CDR3 coding sequence is TGTGCCAGCAGTCGGAGACTAGCGGGAGAGGGGGAGCTGTTTTTT.

The chain couples TRBV4-2 to TRBJ2-7, with TRBD2 matching 14 bases. This CDR3 region has 15 residues. CDR1 and CDR2 from the germline V gene are LGHNA and YNFKEQ. J lost 4 bases, V lost 1 base, and 0 bases had no gene match. Here the CDR3 reads CASSQGTSGRYEQYF. The DNA for the CDR3 is TGTGCCAGCAGCCAAGGGACTAGCGGGAGGTACGAGCAGTACTTC.

The table lists this clonotype with a few counts. The chain has TRBV20-1 and TRBJ1-1; 12 bases map to TRBD1. This CDR3 is built from 14 residues. V shed 5 bases, J shed 0 bases, and the junction held 1 base outside the gene matches. Per germline, CDR1 DFQATT and CDR2 SNEGSKA (reference sequence). The CDR3, as DNA: TGCAGTGCTGGGGACAGGGGGCTGAACACTGAAGCTTTCTTT. Translated: CSAGDRGLNTEAFF.

This clonotype was counted only a few times. The rearrangement uses TRBV27 and TRBJ2-1, with no clear D. V gave up 3 bases and J gave up 1 base, with 13 bases separating them. Germline V gene lookup returns CDR1 MNHEY and CDR2 SMNVEV (reference sequence). The CDR3 has 16 amino acids. CDR3 nucleotide sequence: TGTGCCAGCAGTTTGCTTTTGAGGAGATCCTACAATGAGCAGTTCTTC. It is translated as CASSLLLRRSYNEQFF.

The chain is built from TRBV20-1 and TRBJ2-1; D remains ambiguous. The germline CDR1 and CDR2 sequences are DFQATT and SNEGSKA (reference sequence). V lost 6 bases and J lost 1, with 13 bases in between. This CDR3 spans 14 amino acids. This CDR3 is CSAISVGSYNEQFF. The CDR3 nucleotides are TGCAGTGCGATAAGTGTTGGGTCCTACAATGAGCAGTTCTTC.

This clonotype showed up just once. This chain uses TRBV29-1 with TRBJ1-1; possibly TRBD1 for D (5 bases). CDR3 size: 13 residues. The germline V gene encodes CDR1 SQVTM and CDR2 ANQGSEA. The V end lost 7 bases, the J end lost 5 bases, and 17 bases lay between the germline ends. CDR3 DNA: TGCAGCGGTTACAGGCCGGGGGGGACTGAAGCTTTCTTT. It translates to CSGYRPGGTEAFF.

The chain links TRBV19 to TRBJ2-3; D assignment may be TRBD1 or TRBD2 (6 bases each). V dropped 3 bases and J dropped 3 bases, with 10 bases sitting between them. Per germline, CDR1 LNHDA and CDR2 SQIVND (reference sequence). CDR3 size: 14 residues. The CDR3 sequence is CASSMTGATDTQYF. CDR3 DNA sequence: TGTGCCAGTAGTATGACGGGGGCGACAGATACGCAGTATTTT.

This chain joins TRBV28 and TRBJ1-5; no reliable D call. The CDR3 covers 19 residues. The germline V gene encodes CDR1 MDHEN and CDR2 SYDVKM. The ends were cut back, 7 bases at V and 0 bases at J, with 25 bases in the middle. This CDR3 reads CASNGASAEVQYSNQPQHF. The CDR3 coding sequence is TGTGCCAGCAACGGAGCGTCGGCTGAAGTACAGTATAGCAATCAGCCCCAGCATTTT.

The chain couples TRBV28 to TRBJ1-5; D is perhaps TRBD1 (5 bases). Germline assignment: CDR1 MDHEN and CDR2 SYDVKM. The V and J ends lost 6 bases and 2 bases respectively, with 20 bases between them. The length of the CDR3 is 17 residues. The CDR3 is CASSPRLGRVGNQPQHF. The CDR3 nucleotides are TGTGCCAGCAGCCCTCGATTGGGGCGAGTCGGCAATCAGCCCCAGCATTTT.

This clonotype was counted only a few times. This chain connects TRBV20-1 to TRBJ2-3; tentative D call: TRBD2 (5 bases). In germline, CDR1 is DFQATT, CDR2 SNEGSKA (reference sequence). Trimming pared 7 bases from V and 1 base from J, leaving 21 bases between. CDR3 length: 16 amino acids. This CDR3 reads CSVEPRSGFRTDTQYF. The CDR3 coding sequence is TGCAGTGTCGAGCCTCGGTCGGGGTTTCGCACAGATACGCAGTATTTT.

The CDR3 spells CASSKQGSGTDTQYF. The CDR3 DNA is TGTGCCAGCAGTAAACAGGGTTCTGGGACAGATACGCAGTATTTT. J is TRBJ2-3 and V is TRBV6-2 or TRBV6-3; tentative D call: TRBD1 (6 bases). The CDR3 has 15 amino acids. Germline assignment: CDR1 MNHEY and CDR2 SVGEGT. V dropped 5 bases and J dropped 3 bases, with 15 bases sitting between them.

In this sample, this clonotype turned up a few times. The genes are TRBV7-2 and TRBJ2-5; TRBD2 matches 12 bases. The CDR3 has 16 amino acids. The junction had 6 bases not matched to a gene; V was cut back by 3 bases and J by 4 bases. Germline values: CDR1 SGHTA, CDR2 FQGNSA. CDR3 amino acids: CASSFTTSGRGETQYF. The CDR3 DNA sequence: TGTGCCAGCAGCTTCACGACTAGCGGGAGAGGAGAGACCCAGTACTTC. The full variable domain, its missing parts supplied by reference TRBV7-2 and TRBJ2-5, is GAGVSQSPSNKVTEKGKDVELRCDPISGHTALYWYRQSLGQGLEFLIYFQGNSAPDKSGLPSDRFSAERTGGSVSTLTIQRTQQEDSAVYLCASSFTTSGRGETQYFGPGTRLLVL.

This CDR3 reads CASRRGSDTGELFF. The CDR3 nucleotides read TGCGCCAGTCGGAGGGGCTCAGACACCGGGGAGCTGTTTTTT. The chain links TRBV10-1 to TRBJ2-2, with D maybe TRBD2 (6 bases). Trimming removed 9 bases at V and 3 bases at J, with 14 bases between. There are 14 residues in the CDR3. The germline V gene has CDR1 WNHNN and CDR2 SYGVQD (reference sequence).

In nucleotides, the CDR3 is TGTGCCAGCAGAGCCCCCGGGACAGCTCAAGACAGTGAGCAGTTCTTC. Translation gives CASRAPGTAQDSEQFF. The chain recombines TRBV6-1 with TRBJ2-1; 7 nucleotides align to TRBD1. The trim removed 6 bases at V and 9 bases at J, leaving 17 bases unmatched. In germline, CDR1 is MNHNS, CDR2 SASEGT. The CDR3 is 16 residues long.

This rearrangement joins TRBV5-4 to TRBJ2-3; the match to TRBD1 covers 7 bases. Germline CDR1 reads SGHNT; CDR2 reads YYREEE (reference sequence). The CDR3 loop spans 15 amino acids. V was clipped by 6 bases and J by 1 base; unmatched bases: 8. CDR3 sequence reads: CASKRQGKGTDTQYF. The CDR3 nucleotides are TGTGCCAGCAAAAGACAGGGCAAAGGCACAGATACGCAGTATTTT.

The gene calls are TRBV21-1 and TRBJ2-3; the table gives TRBD1 as D, unverified against the DNA. TRBV21-1 constitutes a pseudogene. The CDR3 contains 17 residues. The CDR3 nucleotides read TGTGCCAGCAGCAAAGGGATGTTAGGGGGCGCCTCGGATACGCAGTATTTT. It encodes CASSKGMLGGASDTQYF.

Turning to this clonotype: One end of the junction does not line up with germline, which may come from a read error. CDR3 DNA sequence: TGCAGTGCCTCACAGGGGCCGAACACCGGGGAGTTGTTTTTT. It translates to CSASQGPNTGELFF. V gene TRBV20-1 combines with J gene TRBJ2-2, with 7 bases matching TRBD1. The CDR3 covers 14 residues. Germline-derived CDR1 and CDR2 are DFQATT and SNEGSKA (reference sequence).

J is TRBJ2-7 and V is TRBV20-1; 9 nucleotides line up with TRBD2. The germline V gene encodes CDR1 DFQATT and CDR2 SNEGSKA (reference sequence). The junction had 19 bases not matched to a gene; V was cut back by 6 bases and J by 7 bases. This CDR3 region has 16 residues. CDR3 amino acids: CSAQSRRSGRGWEQYF. Written as DNA, the CDR3 is TGCAGTGCCCAGTCTCGCCGTAGCGGGAGAGGATGGGAGCAGTACTTC.

The sample holds one count of this clonotype. The rearrangement uses TRBV4-2 and TRBJ2-3, with TRBD1 matching over 7 bases. The CDR3 contains 15 residues. CDR1 and CDR2 from the germline V gene are LGHNA and YNFKEQ. V was pared by 5 bases and J by 0 bases, with 5 bases of the junction left unmatched. CDR3 sequence: CASSEKTGSTDTQYF. Written as DNA, the CDR3 is TGTGCCAGCAGCGAAAAGACAGGGAGCACAGATACGCAGTATTTT.

Only a few counts were recorded for this clonotype. The rearrangement joins TRBV20-1 to TRBJ2-5, with D tentatively TRBD1 (6 bases). With 0 bases removed from V and 5 bases from J, the gap between germline ends came to 16 bases. Germline lookup yields CDR1 DFQATT and CDR2 SNEGSKA (reference sequence). The CDR3 totals 15 residues. The CDR3 is CSARDPTGLGETQYF. CDR3 nucleotide sequence: TGCAGTGCTAGAGACCCGACAGGCCTGGGGGAGACCCAGTACTTC.

The J gene is TRBJ2-7, the V gene TRBV4-2, with 10 nucleotides matching TRBD2. The CDR3 is made up of 15 amino acids. Germline V gives CDR1 LGHNA, CDR2 YNFKEQ. Losses at the gene ends were 3 bases for V and 1 base for J; bases not matched to a gene: 3. CDR3 amino acids: CASSHERGGSYEQYF. The CDR3 nucleotides read TGTGCCAGCAGCCACGAGCGGGGGGGATCCTACGAGCAGTACTTC.

There are a few counts of this clonotype. V gene TRBV28 combines with J gene TRBJ2-7; D call uncertain. CDR3 length equals 12 residues. V lost 1 base and J lost 2, with 3 bases in between. CDR1 MDHEN and CDR2 SYDVKM come from the germline V gene. CDR3 bases: TGTGCCAGCAGTTTATCCCCCTACGAGCAGTACTTC. Translating it yields CASSLSPYEQYF.